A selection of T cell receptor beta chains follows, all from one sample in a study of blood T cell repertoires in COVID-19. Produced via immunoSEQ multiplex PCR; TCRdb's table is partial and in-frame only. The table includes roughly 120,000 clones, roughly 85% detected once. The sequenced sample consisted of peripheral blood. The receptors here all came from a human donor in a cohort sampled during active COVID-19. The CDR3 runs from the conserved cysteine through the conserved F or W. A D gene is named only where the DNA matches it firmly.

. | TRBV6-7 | CASSYRAGAGNEQFF
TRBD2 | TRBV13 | CASRRSGGNEQFF
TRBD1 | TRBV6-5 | CASSRDRGPDTEAFF
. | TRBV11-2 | CASSAVYSIINTGELFF
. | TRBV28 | CASSSSPLLHF
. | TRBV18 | CASSPQENTEAFF
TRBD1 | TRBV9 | CASSHGQGYGYTF
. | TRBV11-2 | CASSPGVTYNSPLHF
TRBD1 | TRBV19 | CASRGPGTGQNTEAFF
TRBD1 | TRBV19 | CASSIRSGQDLYEQYF
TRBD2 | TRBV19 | CASSIDWASGLLTDTQYF
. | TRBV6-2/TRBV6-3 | CASSLFLGGYEQYF
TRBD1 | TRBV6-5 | CASSHTGDQPQHF
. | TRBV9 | CASSVSGYGTNEQFF
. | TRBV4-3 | CASSQGVSGGSNQPQHF
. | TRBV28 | CASSFGDRNTEAFF
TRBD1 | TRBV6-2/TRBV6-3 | CASSFSGTGGHEQYF
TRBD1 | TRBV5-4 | CASSFTGARDTQYF
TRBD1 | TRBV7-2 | CASSDLRGNYGYTF
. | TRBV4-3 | CASSQELAPLNTEAFF
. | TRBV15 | CATSRGQVNTGELFF
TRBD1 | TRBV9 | CASSVLGTDNEKLFF
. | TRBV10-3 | CAISEEPGLLNEQFF
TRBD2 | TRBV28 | CASSLAGGVKNIQYF
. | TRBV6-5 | CASRGHNSNQPQHF
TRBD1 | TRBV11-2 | CASSMTGSLYEQYF
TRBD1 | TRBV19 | CASSIPGGGYTEAFF
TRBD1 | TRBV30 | CALGRTGGYEQYF
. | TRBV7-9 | CASSFAGRGANYGYTF
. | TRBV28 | CASSPVGAINTGELFF
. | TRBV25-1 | CASVRGGNTGELFF
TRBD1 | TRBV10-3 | CAISVDREAYEQYF
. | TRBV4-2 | CASSQDQYRDSPLHF
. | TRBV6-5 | CASRWEPSSTEAFF
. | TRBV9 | CASSVSGSQPQHF
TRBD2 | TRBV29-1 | CSVEQSGGSYEQYF
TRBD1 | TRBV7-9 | CASSLAGGHSPLHF